This T cell receptor beta chain was recorded in a study of T cell repertoires in cytomegalovirus infection. In the study overall: Newly reported HLA-C-restricted and thoroughly characterized HLA-B-restricted CMV epitopes were employed. It can be stated that public TCR beta signatures indicated CMV infection as well as a matching HLA type. Notes on the study in general: Within the response measured ex vivo, HLA-C-restricted CMV-specific TCR beta clonotypes were dominant. Carriers of CMV plus the relevant HLA were identified by cumulative public TCR beta family frequency.

TCRdb reanalysed the reads using MiXCR and keeps one entry per CDR3 protein. The sample holds fewer than 1,000,000 distinct CDR3 sequences, 31% seen once. Between the trimmed V and J ends, which lost 7 bases and 4 bases, there was a span of 10 bases. The CDR3 runs to 12 residues. Turning to this clonotype: Antigen unknown.

The receptor's source is a human donor in good health (CMV status not recorded). Some clones in this sample may be carry-over from other donors' samples. This rearrangement joins TRBV7-1 to TRBJ1-1; no clear D. TRBV7-1 falls under the ORF class, with uncertain function. The sample was cultured CD8+ T cells from PBMCs, taken from culture after CMV antigen stimulation. CDR3 nucleotides: TGTGCCAGCAACCTCGGAAGCACTGAAGCTTTCTTT. This sequence encodes CASNLGSTEAFF.